A selection of T cell receptor beta chains follows, all from one sample in a study of cytomegalovirus exposure and HLA in healthy donors. This table comes from immunoSEQ multiplex PCR, and its TCRdb copy is limited to in-frame clones, with some not included. The table has tens of thousands of clones, about 94% seen once. Specimen: PBMCs. Receptors were obtained from a woman in her late teens or twenties in good health and CMV-seropositive. CDR3s include the opening cysteine and the closing phenylalanine or tryptophan. D genes are given only for firm matches. Some rows mark clone size as missing; the rest say once, few, many or name a class of expanded clone.

clone size	V gene	D gene	J gene	CDR3 DNA	CDR3 protein
NA	TRBV4-3	TRBD2	TRBJ2-7	TGCGCCAGCAGCCGCGGGGGACTTGACTACGAGCAGTACTTC	CASSRGGLDYEQYF
NA	TRBV6-5	TRBD2	TRBJ2-7	TGTGCCAGCAGATGGAAGGGTAGCGGGGCCTACGAGCAGTACTTC	CASRWKGSGAYEQYF
NA	TRBV4-1	NA	TRBJ1-1	TGCGCCAGCAGCCAAGATCCGCCAGGCGTTGGGAACACTGAAGCTTTCTTT	CASSQDPPGVGNTEAFF
NA	TRBV11-3	TRBD2	TRBJ2-7	TGTGCCAGCAGCTACGAGCGGGATCCTTTTACCCCCTACGAGCAGTACTTC	CASSYERDPFTPYEQYF
NA	TRBV19	NA	TRBJ2-7	TGTGCCAGTCGGTTGGGCAGCTCCTACGAGCAGTACTTC	CASRLGSSYEQYF
NA	TRBV11-2	NA	TRBJ1-3	TGTGCCAGCAGCGCGGGCGTTGGGTTCGAGAGCTCTGGAAACACCATATATTTT	CASSAGVGFESSGNTIYF
NA	TRBV5-8	NA	TRBJ1-4	TGTGCCAGCAGCCCCGGACGGGGAGTTAATGAAAAACTGTTTTTT	CASSPGRGVNEKLFF
few	TRBV7-3	NA	TRBJ2-4	TGTGCCAGCAGCTTAAACGCCAGGTCAGACATTCAGTACTTC	CASSLNARSDIQYF
NA	TRBV11-3	NA	TRBJ2-2	TGTGCCAGCAGTCCCACGCTGGGCGGGGACCCGAACACCGGGGAGCTGTTTTTT	CASSPTLGGDPNTGELFF
NA	TRBV6-1	NA	TRBJ2-1	TGTGCCAGCAGTGGCTCCCAATTACTCTACAATGAGCAGTTCTTC	CASSGSQLLYNEQFF